This entry is about one T cell receptor (beta chain). Its antigen is not known. This record comes from a study of T cell responses to AZD1222 COVID-19 vaccine. Study summary: Combined were second doses at about 4 or about 12 weeks.

Findings of the study overall: Seropositive status at baseline applied to only a handful of AZD1222 recipients. Among the donors, most were white British and more were female, and clonal diversity was possibly underestimated. Breadth and depth of Spike-specific TCRs rose after two AZD1222 doses.

This CDR3 region has 15 residues. CDR1 and CDR2 (germline): MNHEY, SMNVEV (reference sequence). V was pared by 10 bases and J by 4 bases, with 22 bases between. Using immunoSEQ multiplex PCR, the repertoire was profiled, and TCRdb retains in-frame clones only, with some absent. The data show around 58,000 clones, 84% seen once. The V gene is TRBV27, the J gene TRBJ1-2; D remains unclear. The source is an adult in good health. Sequencing used peripheral blood, obtained on day 0 of AZD1222 vaccination. DNA for the CDR3: TGTGCCAACTCCCCTCCGGAATCTCCCATCTATGGCTACACCTTC. Translating gives CANSPPESPIYGYTF.